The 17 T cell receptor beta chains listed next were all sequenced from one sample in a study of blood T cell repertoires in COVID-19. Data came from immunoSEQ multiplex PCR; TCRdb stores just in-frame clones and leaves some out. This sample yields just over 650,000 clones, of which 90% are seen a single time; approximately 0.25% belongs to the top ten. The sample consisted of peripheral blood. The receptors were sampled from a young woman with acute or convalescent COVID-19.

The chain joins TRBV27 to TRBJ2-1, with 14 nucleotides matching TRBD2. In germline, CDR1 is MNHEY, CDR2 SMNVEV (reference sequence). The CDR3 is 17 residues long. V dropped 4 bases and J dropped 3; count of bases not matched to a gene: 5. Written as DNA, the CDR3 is TGTGCCAGCAGTTCCTGGACTAGCGGGGGGCTCTACAATGAGCAGTTCTTC. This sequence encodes CASSSWTSGGLYNEQFF.

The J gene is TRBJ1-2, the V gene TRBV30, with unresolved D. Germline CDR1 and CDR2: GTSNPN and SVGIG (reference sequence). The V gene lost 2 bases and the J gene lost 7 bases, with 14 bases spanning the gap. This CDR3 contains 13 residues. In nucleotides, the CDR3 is TGTGCCTGGAGTCCGCGTTCACGAGGTGGCTACACCTTC. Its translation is CAWSPRSRGGYTF.

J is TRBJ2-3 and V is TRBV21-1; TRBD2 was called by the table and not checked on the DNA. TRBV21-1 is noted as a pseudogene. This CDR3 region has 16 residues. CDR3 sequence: CASSKVTSGGTDTQYF. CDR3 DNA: TGTGCCAGCAGCAAAGTCACTAGCGGGGGCACAGATACGCAGTATTTT.

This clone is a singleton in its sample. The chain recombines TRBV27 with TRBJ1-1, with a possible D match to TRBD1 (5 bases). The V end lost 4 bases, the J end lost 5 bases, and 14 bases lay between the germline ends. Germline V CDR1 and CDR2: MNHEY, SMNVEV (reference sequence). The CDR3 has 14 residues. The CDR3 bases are TGTGCCAGCAGTTACGCCCGGGGGGGTACTGAAGCTTTCTTT. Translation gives CASSYARGGTEAFF.

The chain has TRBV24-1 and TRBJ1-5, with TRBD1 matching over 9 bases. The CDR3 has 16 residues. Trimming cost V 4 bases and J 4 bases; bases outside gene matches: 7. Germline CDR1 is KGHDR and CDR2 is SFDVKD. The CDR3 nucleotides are TGTGCCACCAGTGAACCGGGACAGGGTAGTAATCAGCCCCAGCATTTT. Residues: CATSEPGQGSNQPQHF.

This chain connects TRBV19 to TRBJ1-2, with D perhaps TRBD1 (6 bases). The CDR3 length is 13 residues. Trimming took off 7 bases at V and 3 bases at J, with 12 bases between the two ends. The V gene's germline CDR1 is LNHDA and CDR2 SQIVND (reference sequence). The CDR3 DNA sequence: TGTGCCAGTAAGTCCACAGGGTACTATGGCTACACCTTC. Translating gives CASKSTGYYGYTF.

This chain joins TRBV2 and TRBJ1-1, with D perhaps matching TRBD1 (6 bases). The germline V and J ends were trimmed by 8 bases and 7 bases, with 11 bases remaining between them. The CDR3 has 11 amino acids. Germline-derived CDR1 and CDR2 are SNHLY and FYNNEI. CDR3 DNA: TGTGCCAGCTCCGAGACAGGTGAAGCTTTCTTT. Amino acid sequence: CASSETGEAFF.

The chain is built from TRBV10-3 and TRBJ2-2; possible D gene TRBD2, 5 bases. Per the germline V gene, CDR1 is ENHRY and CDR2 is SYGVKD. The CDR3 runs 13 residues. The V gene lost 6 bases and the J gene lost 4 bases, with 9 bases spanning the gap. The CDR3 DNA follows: TGTGCCATCAGGACGGGGTCCACCGGGGAGCTGTTTTTT. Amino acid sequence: CAIRTGSTGELFF.

This CDR3 is CASYPGQGNTGELFF. In nucleotides, the CDR3 is TGCGCCAGTTATCCGGGACAGGGGAACACCGGGGAGCTGTTTTTT. V usage is TRBV4-1 and J usage is TRBJ2-2, with 9 bases matching TRBD1. Germline values: CDR1 MGHRA, CDR2 YSYEKL. This CDR3 contains 15 residues. With 9 bases clipped from V and 1 base from J, the junction kept 6 bases outside the gene matches.

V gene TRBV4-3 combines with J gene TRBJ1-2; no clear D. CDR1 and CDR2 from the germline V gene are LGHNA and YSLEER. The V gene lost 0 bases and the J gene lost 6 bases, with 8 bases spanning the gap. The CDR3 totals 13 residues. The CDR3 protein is CASSQERGDGYTF. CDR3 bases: TGCGCCAGCAGCCAAGAACGGGGTGATGGCTACACCTTC.

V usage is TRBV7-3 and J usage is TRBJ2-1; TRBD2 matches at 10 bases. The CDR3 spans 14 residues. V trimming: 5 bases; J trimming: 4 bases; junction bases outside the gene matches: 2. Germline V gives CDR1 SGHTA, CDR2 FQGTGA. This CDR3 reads CASSLLAGYNEQFF. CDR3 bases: TGTGCCAGCAGCCTACTAGCGGGGTACAATGAGCAGTTCTTC.

CDR3 region: CASRLRRDTGELFF. The CDR3 DNA follows: TGCGCCAGCCGACTAAGAAGGGACACCGGGGAGCTGTTTTTT. The chain combines TRBV10-2 with TRBJ2-2, with D perhaps TRBD2 (5 bases). V lost 8 bases and J lost 3, with 13 bases in between. CDR3 length: 14 amino acids. Germline CDR1 and CDR2: WSHSY and SAAADI.

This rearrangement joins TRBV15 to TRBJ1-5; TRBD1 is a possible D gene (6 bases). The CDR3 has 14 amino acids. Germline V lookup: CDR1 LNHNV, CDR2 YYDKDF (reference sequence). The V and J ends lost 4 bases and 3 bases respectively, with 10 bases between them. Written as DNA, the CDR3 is TGTGCCACCAGCATCCGACAGGCCAATCAGCCCCAGCATTTT. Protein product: CATSIRQANQPQHF.

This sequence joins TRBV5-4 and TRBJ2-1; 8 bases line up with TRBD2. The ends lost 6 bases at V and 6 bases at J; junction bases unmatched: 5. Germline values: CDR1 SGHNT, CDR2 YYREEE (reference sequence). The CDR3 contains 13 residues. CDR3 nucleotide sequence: TGTGCCAGCACCATAGCGGGGATCAATGAGCAGTTCTTC. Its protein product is CASTIAGINEQFF.

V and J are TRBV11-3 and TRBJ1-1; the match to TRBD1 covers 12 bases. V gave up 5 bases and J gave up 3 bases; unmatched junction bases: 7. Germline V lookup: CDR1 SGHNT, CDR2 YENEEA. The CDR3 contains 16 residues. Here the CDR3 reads CASSQRDRGRDTEAFF. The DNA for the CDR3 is TGTGCCAGCAGCCAAAGGGACAGGGGGCGAGACACTGAAGCTTTCTTT.

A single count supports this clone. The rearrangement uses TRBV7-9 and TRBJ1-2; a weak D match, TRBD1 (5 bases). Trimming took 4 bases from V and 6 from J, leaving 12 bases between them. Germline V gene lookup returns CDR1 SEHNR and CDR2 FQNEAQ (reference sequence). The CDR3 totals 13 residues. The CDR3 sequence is CASSYGAGDGYTF. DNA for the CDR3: TGTGCCAGCAGCTATGGGGCTGGCGATGGCTACACCTTC. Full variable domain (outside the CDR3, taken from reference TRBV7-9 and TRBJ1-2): DTGVSQNPRHKITKRGQNVTFRCDPISEHNRLYWYRQTLGQGPEFLTYFQNEAQLEKSRLLSDRFSAERPKGSFSTLEIQRTEQGDSAMYLCASSYGAGDGYTFGSGTRLTVV.

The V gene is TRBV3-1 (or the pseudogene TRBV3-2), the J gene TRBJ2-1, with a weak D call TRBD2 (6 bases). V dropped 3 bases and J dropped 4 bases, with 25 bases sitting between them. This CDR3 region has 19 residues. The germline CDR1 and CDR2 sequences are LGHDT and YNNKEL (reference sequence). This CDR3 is CASSHQGLPKPTLYNEQFF. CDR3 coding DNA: TGTGCCAGCAGCCACCAGGGACTCCCTAAACCCACCCTTTACAATGAGCAGTTCTTC.